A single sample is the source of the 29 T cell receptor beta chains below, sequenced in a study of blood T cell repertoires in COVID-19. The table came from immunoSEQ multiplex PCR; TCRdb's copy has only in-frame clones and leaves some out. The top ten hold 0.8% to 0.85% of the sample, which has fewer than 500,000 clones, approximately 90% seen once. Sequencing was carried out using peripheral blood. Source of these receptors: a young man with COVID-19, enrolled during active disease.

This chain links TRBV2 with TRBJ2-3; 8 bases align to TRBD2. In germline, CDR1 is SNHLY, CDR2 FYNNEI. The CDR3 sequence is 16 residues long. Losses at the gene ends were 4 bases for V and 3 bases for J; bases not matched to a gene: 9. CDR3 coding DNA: TGTGCCAGCAGTGGAGCGGGAGCGTTCGGTACAGATACGCAGTATTTT. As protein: CASSGAGAFGTDTQYF.

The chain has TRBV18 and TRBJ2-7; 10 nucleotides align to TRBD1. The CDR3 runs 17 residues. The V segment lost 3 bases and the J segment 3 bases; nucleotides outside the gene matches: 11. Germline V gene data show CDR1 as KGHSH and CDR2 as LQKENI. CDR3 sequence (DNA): TGTGCCAGCTCACCGCCGCGGGACAGGGGTCCTAACTACGAGCAGTACTTC. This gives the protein CASSPPRDRGPNYEQYF.

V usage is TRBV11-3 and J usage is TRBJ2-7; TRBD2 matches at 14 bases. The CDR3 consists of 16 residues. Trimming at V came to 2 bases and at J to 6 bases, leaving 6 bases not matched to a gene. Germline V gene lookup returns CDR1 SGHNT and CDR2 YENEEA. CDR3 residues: CASSLPRLAGGREQYF. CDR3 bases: TGTGCCAGCAGCTTACCCCGACTAGCGGGAGGGCGCGAGCAGTACTTC.

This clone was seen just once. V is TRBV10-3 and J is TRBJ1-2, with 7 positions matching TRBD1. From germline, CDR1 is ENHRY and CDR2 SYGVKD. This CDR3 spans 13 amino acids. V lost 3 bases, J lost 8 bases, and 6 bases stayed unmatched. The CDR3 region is CAISDGDRAGYTF. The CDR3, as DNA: TGTGCCATCAGTGACGGGGACAGAGCCGGCTACACCTTC.

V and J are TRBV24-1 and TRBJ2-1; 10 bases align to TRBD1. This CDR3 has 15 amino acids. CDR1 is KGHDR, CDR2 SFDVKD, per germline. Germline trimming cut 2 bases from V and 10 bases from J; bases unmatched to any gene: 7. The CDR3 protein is CATSDSTGGLGEQFF. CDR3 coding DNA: TGTGCCACCAGTGATTCGACAGGGGGCTTAGGGGAGCAGTTCTTC.

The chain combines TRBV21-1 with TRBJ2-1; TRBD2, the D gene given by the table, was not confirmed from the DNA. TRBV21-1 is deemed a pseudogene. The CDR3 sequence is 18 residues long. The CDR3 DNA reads TGTGCCAGCAGCTCCTCCGGGAGCGGGAGATTTGTTTTGAATGAGCAGTTCTTC. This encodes CASSSSGSGRFVLNEQFF.

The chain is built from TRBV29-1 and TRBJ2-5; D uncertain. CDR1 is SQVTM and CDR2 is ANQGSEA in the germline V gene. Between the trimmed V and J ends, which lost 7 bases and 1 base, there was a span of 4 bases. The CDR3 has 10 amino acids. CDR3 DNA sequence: TGCAGCGGGGCCCAAGAGACCCAGTACTTC. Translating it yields CSGAQETQYF.

CDR3 region: CASSILSGGATGELFF. The CDR3 DNA reads as TGTGCCAGTAGTATATTGAGCGGGGGGGCGACCGGGGAGCTGTTTTTT. This chain joins TRBV19 and TRBJ2-2, with TRBD2 identical over 10 bases. The CDR3 has 16 amino acids. The V gene end was trimmed by 2 bases and the J gene end by 5 bases; junction bases not matched to a gene: 5. The germline gives CDR1 LNHDA, CDR2 SQIVND (reference sequence).

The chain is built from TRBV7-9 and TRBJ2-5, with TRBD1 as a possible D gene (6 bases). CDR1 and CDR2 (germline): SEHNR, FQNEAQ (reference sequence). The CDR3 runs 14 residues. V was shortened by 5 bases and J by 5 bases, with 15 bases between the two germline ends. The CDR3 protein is CASSADSRRETQYF. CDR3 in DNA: TGTGCCAGCAGCGCGGACAGTCGGCGGGAGACCCAGTACTTC.

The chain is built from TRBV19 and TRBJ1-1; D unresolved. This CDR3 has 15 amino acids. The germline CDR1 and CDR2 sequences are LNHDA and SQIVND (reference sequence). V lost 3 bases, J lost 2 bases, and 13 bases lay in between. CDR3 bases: TGTGCCAGTAGTATGGAGGTCGGGCTAAACACTGAAGCTTTCTTT. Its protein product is CASSMEVGLNTEAFF.

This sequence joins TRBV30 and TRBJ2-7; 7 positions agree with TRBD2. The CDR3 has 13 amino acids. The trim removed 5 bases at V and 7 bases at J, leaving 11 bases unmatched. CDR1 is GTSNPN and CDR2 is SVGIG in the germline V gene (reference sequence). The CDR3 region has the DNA TGTGCCTGGGCGCCCGGGACTACTTGGGAGCAGTACTTC. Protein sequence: CAWAPGTTWEQYF.

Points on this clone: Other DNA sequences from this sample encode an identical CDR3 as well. CDR3 sequence reads: CASSRASYEQYF. For the CDR3, the DNA is TGTGCCAGCAGCCGGGCCTCCTACGAGCAGTACTTC. This chain uses TRBV3-1 (or the pseudogene TRBV3-2) with TRBJ2-7; D ambiguous. The V gene's germline CDR1 is LGHDT and CDR2 YNNKEL (reference sequence). The V end lost 4 bases, the J end lost 0 bases, and 4 bases lay between the germline ends. CDR3 length: 12 amino acids.

The CDR3 DNA reads as TGCGCCAGCAGCCAACCCGGGACTAGCGGGGACAATGAGCAGTTCTTC. It translates to CASSQPGTSGDNEQFF. The chain carries TRBV4-1 and TRBJ2-1, with TRBD2 matching 13 bases. Unmatched junction bases numbered 3, after V lost 2 bases and J lost 5 bases. Germline CDR1 reads MGHRA; CDR2 reads YSYEKL. CDR3 length: 16 residues.

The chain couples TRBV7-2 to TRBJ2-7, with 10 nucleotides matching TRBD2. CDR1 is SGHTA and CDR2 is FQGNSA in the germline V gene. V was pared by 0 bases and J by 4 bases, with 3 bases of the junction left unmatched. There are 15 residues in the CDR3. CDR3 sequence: CASSLAGTSEYEQYF. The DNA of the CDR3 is TGTGCCAGCAGCTTAGCCGGGACTAGCGAATACGAGCAGTACTTC. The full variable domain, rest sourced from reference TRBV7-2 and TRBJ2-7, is GAGVSQSPSNKVTEKGKDVELRCDPISGHTALYWYRQSLGQGLEFLIYFQGNSAPDKSGLPSDRFSAERTGGSVSTLTIQRTQQEDSAVYLCASSLAGTSEYEQYFGPGTRLTVT.

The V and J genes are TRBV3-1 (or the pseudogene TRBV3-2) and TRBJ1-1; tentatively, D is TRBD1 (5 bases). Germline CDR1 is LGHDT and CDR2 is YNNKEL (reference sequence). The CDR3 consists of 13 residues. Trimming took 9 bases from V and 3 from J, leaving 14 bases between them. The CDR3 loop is CASSTEVYTEAFF. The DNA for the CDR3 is TGTGCCAGTTCGACAGAAGTCTACACTGAAGCTTTCTTT.

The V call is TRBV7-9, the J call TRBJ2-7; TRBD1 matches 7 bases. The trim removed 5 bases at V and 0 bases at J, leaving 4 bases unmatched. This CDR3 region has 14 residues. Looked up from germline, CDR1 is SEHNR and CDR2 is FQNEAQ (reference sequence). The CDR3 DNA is TGTGCCAGCAGCAGACAGGGATTCTCCTACGAGCAGTACTTC. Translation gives CASSRQGFSYEQYF.

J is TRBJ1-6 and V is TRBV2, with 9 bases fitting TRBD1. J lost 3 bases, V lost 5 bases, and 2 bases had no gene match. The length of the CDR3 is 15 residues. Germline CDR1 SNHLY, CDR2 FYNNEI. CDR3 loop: CASSRDRDYNSPLHF. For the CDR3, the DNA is TGTGCCAGCAGTCGGGACAGGGACTATAATTCACCCCTCCACTTT.

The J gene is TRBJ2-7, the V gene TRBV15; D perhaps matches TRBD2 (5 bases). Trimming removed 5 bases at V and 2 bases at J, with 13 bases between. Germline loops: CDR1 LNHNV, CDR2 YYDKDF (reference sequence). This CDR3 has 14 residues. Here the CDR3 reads CATSRRRPPYEQYF. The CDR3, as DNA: TGTGCCACCAGCCGGAGGCGTCCCCCCTACGAGCAGTACTTC.

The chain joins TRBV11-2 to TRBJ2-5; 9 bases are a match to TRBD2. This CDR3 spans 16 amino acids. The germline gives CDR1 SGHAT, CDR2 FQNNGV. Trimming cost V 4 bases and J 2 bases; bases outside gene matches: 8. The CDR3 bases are TGTGCCAGCAGCTCAGCCCTAGCGGGATCTCAAGAGACCCAGTACTTC. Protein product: CASSSALAGSQETQYF. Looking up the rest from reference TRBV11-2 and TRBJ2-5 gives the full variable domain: EAGVAQSPRYKIIEKRQSVAFWCNPISGHATLYWYQQILGQGPKLLIQFQNNGVVDDSQLPKDRFSAERLKGVDSTLKIQPAKLEDSAVYLCASSSALAGSQETQYFGPGTRLLVL.

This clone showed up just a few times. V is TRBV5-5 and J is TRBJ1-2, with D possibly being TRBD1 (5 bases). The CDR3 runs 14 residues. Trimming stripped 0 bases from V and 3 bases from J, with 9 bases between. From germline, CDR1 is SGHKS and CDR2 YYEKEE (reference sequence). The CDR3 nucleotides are TGTGCCAGCAGCTTGGACGGGGGTGACTATGGCTACACCTTC. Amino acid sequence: CASSLDGGDYGYTF. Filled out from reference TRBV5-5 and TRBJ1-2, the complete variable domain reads DAGVTQSPTHLIKTRGQQVTLRCSPISGHKSVSWYQQVLGQGPQFIFQYYEKEERGRGNFPDRFSARQFPNYSSELNVNALLLGDSALYLCASSLDGGDYGYTFGSGTRLTVV.

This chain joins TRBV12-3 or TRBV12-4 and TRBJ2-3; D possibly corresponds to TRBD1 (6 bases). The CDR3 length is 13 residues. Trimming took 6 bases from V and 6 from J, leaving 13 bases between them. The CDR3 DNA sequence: TGTGCCAGCAGGGCTACAGGGTTGGATACGCAGTATTTT. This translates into CASRATGLDTQYF.

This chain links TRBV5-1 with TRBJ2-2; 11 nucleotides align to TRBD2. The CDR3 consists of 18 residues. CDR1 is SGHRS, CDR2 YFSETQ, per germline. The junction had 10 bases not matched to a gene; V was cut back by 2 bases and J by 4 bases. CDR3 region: CASSLKIAGGPSTGELFF. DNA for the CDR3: TGCGCCAGCAGCTTAAAGATAGCGGGAGGGCCGAGCACCGGGGAGCTGTTTTTT.

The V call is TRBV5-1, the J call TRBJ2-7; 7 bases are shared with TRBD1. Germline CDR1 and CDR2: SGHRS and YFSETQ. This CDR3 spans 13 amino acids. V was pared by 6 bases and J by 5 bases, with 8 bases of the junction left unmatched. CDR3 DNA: TGCGCCAGCAACAGACAGGGCTTCCACGAGCAGTACTTC. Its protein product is CASNRQGFHEQYF.

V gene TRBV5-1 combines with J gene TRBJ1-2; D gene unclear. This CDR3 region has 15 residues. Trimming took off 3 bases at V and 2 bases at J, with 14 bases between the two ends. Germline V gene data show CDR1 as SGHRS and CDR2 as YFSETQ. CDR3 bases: TGCGCCAGCAGCTCGGCGACACTTGAAAACTATGGCTACACCTTC. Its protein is CASSSATLENYGYTF.

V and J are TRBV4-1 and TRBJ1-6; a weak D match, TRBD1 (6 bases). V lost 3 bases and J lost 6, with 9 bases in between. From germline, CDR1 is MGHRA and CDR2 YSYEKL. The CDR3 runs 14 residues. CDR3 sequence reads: CASSHRDINSPLHF. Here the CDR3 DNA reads TGCGCCAGCAGCCACAGGGACATTAATTCACCCCTCCACTTT.

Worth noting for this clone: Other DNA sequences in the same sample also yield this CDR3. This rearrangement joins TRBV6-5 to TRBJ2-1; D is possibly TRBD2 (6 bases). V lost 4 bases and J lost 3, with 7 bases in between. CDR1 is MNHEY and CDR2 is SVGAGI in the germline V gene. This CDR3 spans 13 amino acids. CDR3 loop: CASSSGSYNEQFF. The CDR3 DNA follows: TGTGCCAGCAGTTCCGGGAGCTACAATGAGCAGTTCTTC.

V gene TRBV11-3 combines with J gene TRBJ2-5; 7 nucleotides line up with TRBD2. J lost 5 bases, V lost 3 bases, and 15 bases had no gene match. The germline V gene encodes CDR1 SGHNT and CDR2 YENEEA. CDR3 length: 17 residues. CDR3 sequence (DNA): TGTGCCAGCAGCTTGGGCCTTTTTATAGGGAGGGAGGAGACCCAGTACTTC. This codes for CASSLGLFIGREETQYF.

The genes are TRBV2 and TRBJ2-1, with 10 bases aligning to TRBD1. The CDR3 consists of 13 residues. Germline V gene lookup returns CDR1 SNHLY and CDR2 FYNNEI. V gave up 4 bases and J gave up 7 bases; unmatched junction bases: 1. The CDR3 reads CASSGDRGNEQFF. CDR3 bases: TGTGCCAGCAGTGGGGACAGGGGAAATGAGCAGTTCTTC.

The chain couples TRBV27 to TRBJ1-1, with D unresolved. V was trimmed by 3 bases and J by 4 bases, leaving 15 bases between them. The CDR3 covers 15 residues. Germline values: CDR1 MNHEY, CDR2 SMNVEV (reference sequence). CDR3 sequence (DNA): TGTGCCAGCAGTTTTGGCGGAGGCACAGTCACTGAAGCTTTCTTT. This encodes CASSFGGGTVTEAFF.